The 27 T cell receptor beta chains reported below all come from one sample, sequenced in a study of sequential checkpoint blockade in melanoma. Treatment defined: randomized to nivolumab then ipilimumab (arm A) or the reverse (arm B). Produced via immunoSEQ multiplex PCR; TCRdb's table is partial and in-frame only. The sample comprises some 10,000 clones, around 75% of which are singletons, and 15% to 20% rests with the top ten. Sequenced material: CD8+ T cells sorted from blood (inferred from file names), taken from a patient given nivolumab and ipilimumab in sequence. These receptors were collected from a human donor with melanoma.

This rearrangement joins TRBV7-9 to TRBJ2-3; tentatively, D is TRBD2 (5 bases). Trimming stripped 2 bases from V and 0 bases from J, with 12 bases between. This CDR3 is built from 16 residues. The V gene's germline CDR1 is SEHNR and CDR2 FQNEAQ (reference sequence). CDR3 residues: CASSLWAGSSTDTQYF. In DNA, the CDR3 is TGTGCCAGCAGCTTATGGGCGGGTAGTAGCACAGATACGCAGTATTTT.

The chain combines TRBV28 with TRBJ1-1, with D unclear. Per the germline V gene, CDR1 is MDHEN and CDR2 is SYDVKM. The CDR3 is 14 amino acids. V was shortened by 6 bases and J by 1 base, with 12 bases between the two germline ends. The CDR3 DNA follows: TGTGCCAGCAGATACGGGGTATCGAACACTGAAGCTTTCTTT. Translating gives CASRYGVSNTEAFF.

Here the CDR3 DNA reads TGTGCCAGCAGCCCCCCGGGACTAGAGGATACCGGGGAGCTGTTTTTT. Protein product: CASSPPGLEDTGELFF. The rearrangement uses TRBV7-6 and TRBJ2-2, with 8 bases identical to TRBD2. Germline CDR1 SGHVS, CDR2 FNYEAQ. The trim removed 5 bases at V and 5 bases at J, leaving 10 bases unmatched. The CDR3 is made up of 16 amino acids.

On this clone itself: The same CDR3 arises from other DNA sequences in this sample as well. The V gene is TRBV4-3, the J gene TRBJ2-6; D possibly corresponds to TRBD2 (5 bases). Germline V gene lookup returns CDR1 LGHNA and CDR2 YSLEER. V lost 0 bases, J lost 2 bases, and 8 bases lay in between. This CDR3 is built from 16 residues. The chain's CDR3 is CASSQESGTGANVLTF. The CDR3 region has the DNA TGCGCCAGCAGCCAAGAATCCGGGACTGGGGCCAACGTCCTGACTTTC.

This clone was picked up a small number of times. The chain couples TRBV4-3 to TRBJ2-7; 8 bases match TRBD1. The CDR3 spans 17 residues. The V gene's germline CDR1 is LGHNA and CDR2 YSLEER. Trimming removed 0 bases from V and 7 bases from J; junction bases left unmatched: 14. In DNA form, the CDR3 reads TGCGCCAGCAGCCAAGATAATTTAGGAGACAGGGGTGGAGAGCAGTACTTC. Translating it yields CASSQDNLGDRGGEQYF.

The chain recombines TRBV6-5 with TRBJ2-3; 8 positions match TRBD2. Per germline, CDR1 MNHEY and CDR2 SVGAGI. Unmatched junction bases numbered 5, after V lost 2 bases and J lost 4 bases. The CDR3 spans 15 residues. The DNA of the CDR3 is TGTGCCAGCAGTTACACGGGGGGGCCCGCAGATACGCAGTATTTT. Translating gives CASSYTGGPADTQYF.

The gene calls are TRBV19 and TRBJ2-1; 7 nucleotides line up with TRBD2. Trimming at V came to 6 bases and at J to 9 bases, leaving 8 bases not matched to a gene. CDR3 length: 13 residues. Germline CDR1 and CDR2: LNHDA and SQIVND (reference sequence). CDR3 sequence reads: CASSYRLAVEQFF. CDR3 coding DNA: TGTGCCAGTAGCTACCGACTAGCCGTTGAGCAGTTCTTC.

CDR3 DNA: TGTGCCAGCAGCGGACGAGGCAGGGATTACACAGATACGCAGTATTTT. This codes for CASSGRGRDYTDTQYF. This rearrangement joins TRBV9 to TRBJ2-3, with a possible D match to TRBD1 (5 bases). Germline V gene lookup returns CDR1 SGDLS and CDR2 YYNGEE. The V gene lost 3 bases and the J gene lost 2 bases, with 16 bases spanning the gap. The CDR3 totals 16 residues.

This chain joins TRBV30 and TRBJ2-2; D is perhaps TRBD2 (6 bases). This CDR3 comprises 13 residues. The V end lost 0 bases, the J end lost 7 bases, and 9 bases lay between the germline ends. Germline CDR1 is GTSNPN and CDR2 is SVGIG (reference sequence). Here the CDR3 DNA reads TGTGCCTGGAGTGTCCGGGGGATCGGGGAGCTGTTTTTT. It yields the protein CAWSVRGIGELFF.

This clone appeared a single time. The CDR3 loop is CASSLGAKANYGYTF. The CDR3 region has the DNA TGTGCCAGCAGCTTAGGCGCTAAAGCTAACTATGGCTACACCTTC. The rearrangement joins TRBV7-8 to TRBJ1-2; unclear D gene. Between the trimmed V and J ends, which lost 1 base and 0 bases, there was a span of 9 bases. Germline-derived CDR1 and CDR2 are SGHVS and FQNEAQ. The CDR3 runs 15 residues. The full variable domain, completed using reference TRBV7-8 and TRBJ1-2, is GAGVSQSPRYKVAKRGQDVALRCDPISGHVSLFWYQQALGQGPEFLTYFQNEAQLDKSGLPSDRFFAERPEGSVSTLKIQRTQQEDSAVYLCASSLGAKANYGYTFGSGTRLTVV.

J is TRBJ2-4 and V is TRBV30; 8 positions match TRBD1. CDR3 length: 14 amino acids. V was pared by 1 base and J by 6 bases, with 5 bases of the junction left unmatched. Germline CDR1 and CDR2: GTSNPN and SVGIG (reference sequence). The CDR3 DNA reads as TGTGCCTGGAGTGACGGGACAGGCGGAAACATTCAGTACTTC. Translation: CAWSDGTGGNIQYF.

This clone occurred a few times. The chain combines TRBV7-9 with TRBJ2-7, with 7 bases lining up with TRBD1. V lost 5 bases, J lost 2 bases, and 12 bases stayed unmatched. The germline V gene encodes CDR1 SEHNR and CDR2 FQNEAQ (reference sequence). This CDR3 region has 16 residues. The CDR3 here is CASSQDEPDRAYEQYF. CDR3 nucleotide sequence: TGTGCCAGCAGCCAAGATGAGCCCGACAGGGCCTACGAGCAGTACTTC.

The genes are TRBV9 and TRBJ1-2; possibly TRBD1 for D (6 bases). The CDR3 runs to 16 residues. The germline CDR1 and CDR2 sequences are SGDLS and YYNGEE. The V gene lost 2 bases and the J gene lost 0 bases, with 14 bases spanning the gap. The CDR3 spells CASSVADRFPNYGYTF. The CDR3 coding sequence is TGTGCCAGCAGCGTGGCAGACAGGTTCCCTAACTATGGCTACACCTTC.

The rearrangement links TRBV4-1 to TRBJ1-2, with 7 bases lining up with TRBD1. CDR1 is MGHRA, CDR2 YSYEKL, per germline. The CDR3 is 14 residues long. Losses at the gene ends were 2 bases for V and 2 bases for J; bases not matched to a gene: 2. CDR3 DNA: TGCGCCAGCAGCCAACGGACAGGCAACTATGGCTACACCTTC. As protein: CASSQRTGNYGYTF.

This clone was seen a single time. This chain's CDR3 is CASSLELAGGPYEQYF. The CDR3 bases are TGTGCCAGCAGCTTAGAACTAGCGGGAGGACCCTACGAGCAGTACTTC. This chain joins TRBV7-8 and TRBJ2-7; 12 nucleotides align to TRBD2. Germline loops: CDR1 SGHVS, CDR2 FQNEAQ. The CDR3 has 16 residues. V trimming: 1 base; J trimming: 2 bases; junction bases outside the gene matches: 3.

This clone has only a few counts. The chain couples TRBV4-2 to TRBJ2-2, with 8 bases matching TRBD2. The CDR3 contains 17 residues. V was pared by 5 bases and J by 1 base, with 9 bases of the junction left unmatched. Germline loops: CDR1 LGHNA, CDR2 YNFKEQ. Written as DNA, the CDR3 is TGTGCCAGCAGCTTGGCCGGGCGGGGGGTGAACACCGGGGAGCTGTTTTTT. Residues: CASSLAGRGVNTGELFF.

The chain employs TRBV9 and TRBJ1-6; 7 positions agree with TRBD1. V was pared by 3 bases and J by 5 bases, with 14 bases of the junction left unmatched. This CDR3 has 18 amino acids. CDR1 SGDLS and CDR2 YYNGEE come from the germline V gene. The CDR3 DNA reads TGTGCCAGCAGCGCCCCCACACGACAGGGTGAGGATAATTCACCCCTCCACTTT. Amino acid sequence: CASSAPTRQGEDNSPLHF.

The CDR3 region is CASSDRGGGYNEQFF. The CDR3 DNA reads as TGTGCCAGCAGCGATCGGGGGGGCGGGTACAATGAGCAGTTCTTC. V usage is TRBV5-4 and J usage is TRBJ2-1, with 8 bases fitting TRBD2. CDR3 length: 15 residues. Trimming took 4 bases from V and 4 from J; bases not matched to a gene: 7. Germline V gene data show CDR1 as SGHNT and CDR2 as YYREEE (reference sequence). Filled out from reference TRBV5-4 and TRBJ2-1, the complete variable domain reads ETGVTQSPTHLIKTRGQQVTLRCSSQSGHNTVSWYQQALGQGPQFIFQYYREEENGRGNFPPRFSGLQFPNYSSELNVNALELDDSALYLCASSDRGGGYNEQFFGPGTRLTVL.

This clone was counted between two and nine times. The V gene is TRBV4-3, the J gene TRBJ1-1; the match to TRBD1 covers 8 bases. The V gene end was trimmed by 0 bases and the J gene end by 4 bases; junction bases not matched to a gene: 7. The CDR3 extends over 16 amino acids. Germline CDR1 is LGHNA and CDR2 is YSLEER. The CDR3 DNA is TGCGCCAGCAGCCAAGATGCTCCAGGGGGCAGCACTGAAGCTTTCTTT. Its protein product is CASSQDAPGGSTEAFF.

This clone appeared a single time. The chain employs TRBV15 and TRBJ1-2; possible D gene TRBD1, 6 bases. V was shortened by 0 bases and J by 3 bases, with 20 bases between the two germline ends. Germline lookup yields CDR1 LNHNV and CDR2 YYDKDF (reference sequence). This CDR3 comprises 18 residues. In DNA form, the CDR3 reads TGTGCCACCAGCAGAGACAGGGGAGGGAGCGGCGGCGACTATGGCTACACCTTC. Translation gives CATSRDRGGSGGDYGYTF.

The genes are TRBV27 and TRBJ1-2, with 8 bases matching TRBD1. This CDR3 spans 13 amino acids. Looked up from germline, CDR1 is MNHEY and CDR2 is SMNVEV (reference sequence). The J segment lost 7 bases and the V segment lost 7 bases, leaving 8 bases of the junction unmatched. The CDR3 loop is CASTRTGFLGYTF. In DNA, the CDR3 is TGTGCCAGCACCCGGACAGGGTTTCTTGGCTACACCTTC.

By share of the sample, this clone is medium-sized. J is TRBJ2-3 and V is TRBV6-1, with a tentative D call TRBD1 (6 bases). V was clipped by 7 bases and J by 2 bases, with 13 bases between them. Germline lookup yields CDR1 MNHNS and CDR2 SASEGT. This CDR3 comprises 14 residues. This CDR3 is CASIEGGHTDTQYF. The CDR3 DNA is TGTGCCAGCATAGAAGGGGGACACACAGATACGCAGTATTTT.

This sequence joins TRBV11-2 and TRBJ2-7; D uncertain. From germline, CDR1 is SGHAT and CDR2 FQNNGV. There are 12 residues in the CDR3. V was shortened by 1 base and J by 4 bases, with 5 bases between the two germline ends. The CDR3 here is CASSLVSYEQYF. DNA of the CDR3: TGTGCCAGCAGCTTAGTCTCGTACGAGCAGTACTTC.

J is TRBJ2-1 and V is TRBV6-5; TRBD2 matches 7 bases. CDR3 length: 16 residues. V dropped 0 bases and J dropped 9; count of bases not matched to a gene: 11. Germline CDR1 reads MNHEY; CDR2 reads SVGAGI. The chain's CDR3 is CASSYSASGLRGEQFF. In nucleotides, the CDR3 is TGTGCCAGCAGTTACTCGGCTAGCGGACTTCGGGGTGAGCAGTTCTTC.

CDR3 nucleotides: TGCGCCAGCAGTGAGGGGCCTAGCGGGAATATAGAGACCCAGTACTTC. This codes for CASSEGPSGNIETQYF. This chain joins TRBV10-1 and TRBJ2-5; TRBD2 matches at 9 bases. Trimming at V came to 2 bases and at J to 4 bases, leaving 8 bases not matched to a gene. This CDR3 comprises 16 residues. Germline V gene lookup returns CDR1 WNHNN and CDR2 SYGVQD (reference sequence).

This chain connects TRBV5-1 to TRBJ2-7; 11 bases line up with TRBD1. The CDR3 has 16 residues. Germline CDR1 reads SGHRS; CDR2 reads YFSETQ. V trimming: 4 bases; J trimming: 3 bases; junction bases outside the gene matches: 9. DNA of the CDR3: TGCGCCAGCAGCCGGGGGACAGGGGGGGACCTCTACGAGCAGTACTTC. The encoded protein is CASSRGTGGDLYEQYF.

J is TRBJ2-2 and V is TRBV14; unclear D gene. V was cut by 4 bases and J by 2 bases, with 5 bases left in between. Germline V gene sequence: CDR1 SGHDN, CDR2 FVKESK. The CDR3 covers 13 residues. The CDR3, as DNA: TGTGCCAGCAGCCTCGTCAACACCGGGGAGCTGTTTTTT. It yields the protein CASSLVNTGELFF.